This T cell receptor beta chain emerged from a study of shared clonotypes between healthy human individuals. Findings and caveats of the study: Some clonotypes were shared by all four sorted-subset donors, while others were not shared. The non-shared ones had lower generation probabilities than the shared ones. Between a handful of donors, naive CD4 clonotypes were shared at a level of approximately 5%.

A note on this clone: Its antigen is currently unknown.

Naive-designated CD8 cells lacked CD45RO, were positively enriched for CCR7, and omitted terminally differentiated effector memory CD45RA+ cells. There were no recent acute infections or vaccinations among the donors, who were healthy HIV-negative adults. The study ran the assay at deep level. The data were produced by immunoSEQ multiplex PCR, yet TCRdb's version contains in-frame clones alone and is incomplete. The repertoire has 1.5 million to 2.5 million clones, 85% to 95% of them found once; the top ten carry more than 0.95%. The CDR3 loop spans 17 amino acids. Germline assignment: CDR1 SGDLS and CDR2 YYNGEE. Trimming cost V 2 bases and J 0 bases; bases outside gene matches: 9.

This clonotype originated in a man aged 18 to 35 in good health. The sequencing input was naive CD8+ T cells sorted from blood. The J gene is TRBJ2-3, the V gene TRBV9, with 7 bases aligning to TRBD1. The CDR3 bases are TGTGCCAGCAGCGTGCGATCCGGGACAGCTAGCACAGATACGCAGTATTTT. This codes for CASSVRSGTASTDTQYF.